This section outlines one TCR beta chain sequence together with its context. Its antigen is unknown. Deletions cut 0 bases from V and 2 bases from J, with 8 bases between. Germline loops: CDR1 LNHDA, CDR2 SQIVND (reference sequence). CDR3 size: 14 residues. Everyone who donated was a healthy bone marrow donor. The record originates from a study of cytomegalovirus exposure and HLA in healthy donors. Study-level findings and limits: The authors later linked a missense DCLRE1C variant to TCR beta V- and J-gene trimming. Rarity held for most TCR sequences, but there were some public TCRs that occurred in many donors. In an earlier analysis, about 87% or about 30%: the productive usage of most TCR beta V segments.

PCR used 60 Vbeta primers and 13 Jbeta primers. Sequencing used immunoSEQ multiplex PCR; TCRdb keeps in-frame clones, though not all of them. The data contain 120,000 or so clones, roughly 80% of them singletons. The source of this sequence is a middle-aged woman in good health and CMV-seropositive. The V and J genes are TRBV19 and TRBJ2-7; D gene uncertain. Sequencing used PBMCs. The CDR3 protein is CASSIDPTAYEQYF. CDR3 nucleotides: TGTGCCAGTAGTATAGATCCTACAGCCTACGAGCAGTACTTC.